This record looks at one T cell receptor (beta chain) sequence and its context. The data belong to a study of radiotherapy plus CTLA-4 blockade in lung cancer. For the study at large: Disease control reached approximately 30%, with objective responses in 15% to 20%.

Trimming cost V 1 base and J 7 bases; bases outside gene matches: 3. Germline CDR1 and CDR2: SGHVS and FQNEAQ. This CDR3 is built from 15 residues. Method: immunoSEQ multiplex PCR; TCRdb's copy keeps in-frame clones and lacks some. The data show tens of thousands of clones, with 65% to 85% seen just once and roughly 11% held by the top ten. The TCR was taken from a human donor with non-small cell lung cancer who had stable disease on radiotherapy plus ipilimumab. Sequencing was performed on peripheral blood, taken from a patient treated with radiotherapy plus ipilimumab. The V gene is TRBV7-8, the J gene TRBJ1-4, with 10 positions matching TRBD1. CDR3 sequence: CASSLGWTGGEKLFF. CDR3 in DNA: TGTGCCAGCAGCTTAGGGTGGACAGGGGGTGAAAAACTGTTTTTT. The full variable domain, with the rest looked up from reference TRBV7-8 and TRBJ1-4, is GAGVSQSPRYKVAKRGQDVALRCDPISGHVSLFWYQQALGQGPEFLTYFQNEAQLDKSGLPSDRFFAERPEGSVSTLKIQRTQQEDSAVYLCASSLGWTGGEKLFFGSGTQLSVL.